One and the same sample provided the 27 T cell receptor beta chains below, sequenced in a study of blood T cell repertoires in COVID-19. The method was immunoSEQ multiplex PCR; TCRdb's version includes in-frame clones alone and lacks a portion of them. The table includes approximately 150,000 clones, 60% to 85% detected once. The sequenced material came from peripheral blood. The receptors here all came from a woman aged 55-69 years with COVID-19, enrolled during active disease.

The CDR3: CASSADYNSPLHF. CDR3 bases: TGTGCCAGCAGTGCAGATTATAATTCACCCCTCCACTTT. The chain employs TRBV6-4 and TRBJ1-6; no definite D call. Trimming stripped 4 bases from V and 4 bases from J, with 5 bases between. Per the germline V gene, CDR1 is MRHNA and CDR2 is SNTAGT. The CDR3 length is 13 residues.

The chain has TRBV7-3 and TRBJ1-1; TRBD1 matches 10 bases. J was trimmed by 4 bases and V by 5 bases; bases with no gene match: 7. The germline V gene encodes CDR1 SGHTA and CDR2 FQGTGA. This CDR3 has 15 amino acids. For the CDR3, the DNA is TGTGCCAGCAGCGTGACAGGGGGCTTCGGCACTGAAGCTTTCTTT. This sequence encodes CASSVTGGFGTEAFF.

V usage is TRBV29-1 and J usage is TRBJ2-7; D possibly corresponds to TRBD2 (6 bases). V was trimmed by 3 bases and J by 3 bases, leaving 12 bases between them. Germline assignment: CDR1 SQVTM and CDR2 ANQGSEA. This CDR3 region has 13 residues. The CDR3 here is CSVEEGRSYEQYF. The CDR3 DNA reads TGCAGCGTTGAGGAGGGAAGAAGCTACGAGCAGTACTTC.

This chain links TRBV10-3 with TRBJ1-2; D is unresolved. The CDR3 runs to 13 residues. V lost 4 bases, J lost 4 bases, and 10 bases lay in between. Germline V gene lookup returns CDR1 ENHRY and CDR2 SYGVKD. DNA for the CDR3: TGTGCCATCAGTGCTGACAAGGTCTATGGCTACACCTTC. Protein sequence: CAISADKVYGYTF.

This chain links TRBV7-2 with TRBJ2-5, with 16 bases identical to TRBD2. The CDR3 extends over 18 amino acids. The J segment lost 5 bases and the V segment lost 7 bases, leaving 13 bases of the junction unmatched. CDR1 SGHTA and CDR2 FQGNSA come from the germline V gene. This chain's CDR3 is CASTWGTSGRAEAETQYF. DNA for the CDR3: TGTGCCAGCACCTGGGGGACTAGCGGGAGGGCCGAGGCGGAGACCCAGTACTTC.

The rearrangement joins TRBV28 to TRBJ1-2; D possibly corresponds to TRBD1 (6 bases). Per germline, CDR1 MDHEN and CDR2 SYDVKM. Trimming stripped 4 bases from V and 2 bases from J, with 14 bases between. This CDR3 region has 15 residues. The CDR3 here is CASSSGFGTNYGYTF. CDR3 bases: TGTGCCAGCAGTTCGGGTTTCGGGACAAACTATGGCTACACCTTC.

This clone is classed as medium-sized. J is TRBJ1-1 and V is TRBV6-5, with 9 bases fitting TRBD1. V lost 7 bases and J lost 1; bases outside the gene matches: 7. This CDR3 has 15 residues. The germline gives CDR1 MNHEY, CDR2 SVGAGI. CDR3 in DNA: TGTGCCAGCAACCCTAGGGGACAGGGGAACACTGAAGCTTTCTTT. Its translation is CASNPRGQGNTEAFF.

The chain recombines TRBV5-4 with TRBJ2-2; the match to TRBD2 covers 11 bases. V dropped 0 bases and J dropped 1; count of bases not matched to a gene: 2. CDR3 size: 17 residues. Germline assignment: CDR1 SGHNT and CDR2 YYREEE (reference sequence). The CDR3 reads CASSLATSGGNTGELFF. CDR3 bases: TGTGCCAGCAGCTTGGCTACTAGCGGGGGGAACACCGGGGAGCTGTTTTTT. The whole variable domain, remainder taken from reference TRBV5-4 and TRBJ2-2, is ETGVTQSPTHLIKTRGQQVTLRCSSQSGHNTVSWYQQALGQGPQFIFQYYREEENGRGNFPPRFSGLQFPNYSSELNVNALELDDSALYLCASSLATSGGNTGELFFGEGSRLTVL.

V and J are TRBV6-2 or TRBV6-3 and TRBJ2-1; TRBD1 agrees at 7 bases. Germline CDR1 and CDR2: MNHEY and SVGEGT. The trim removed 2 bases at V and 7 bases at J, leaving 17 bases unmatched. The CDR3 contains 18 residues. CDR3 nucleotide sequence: TGTGCCAGCAGTTACACCTCCGGGCAGGGGGTCTGGATGAATGAGCAGTTCTTC. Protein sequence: CASSYTSGQGVWMNEQFF.

CDR3 amino acids: CASSGWTNSNQPQHF. CDR3 DNA: TGTGCCAGCAGTGGATGGACAAATAGCAATCAGCCCCAGCATTTT. The chain couples TRBV2 to TRBJ1-5; a possible D gene is TRBD1 (5 bases). Germline V gene sequence: CDR1 SNHLY, CDR2 FYNNEI. This CDR3 comprises 15 residues. The V gene lost 4 bases and the J gene lost 0 bases, with 10 bases spanning the gap.

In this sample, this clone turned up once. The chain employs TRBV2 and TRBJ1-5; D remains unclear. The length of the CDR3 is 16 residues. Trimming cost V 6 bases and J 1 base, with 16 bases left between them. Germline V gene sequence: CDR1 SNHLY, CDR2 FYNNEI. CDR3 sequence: CASRLGLGGSNQPQHF. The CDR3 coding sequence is TGTGCCAGCAGATTGGGCTTGGGAGGGAGCAATCAGCCCCAGCATTTT.

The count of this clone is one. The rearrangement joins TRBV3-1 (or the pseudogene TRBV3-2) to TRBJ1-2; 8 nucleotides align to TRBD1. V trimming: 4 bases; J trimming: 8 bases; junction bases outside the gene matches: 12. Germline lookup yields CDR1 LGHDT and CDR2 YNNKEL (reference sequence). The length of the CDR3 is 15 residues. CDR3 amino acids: CASSPLGRGREGYTF. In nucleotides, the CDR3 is TGTGCCAGCAGCCCTCTTGGCAGGGGGCGCGAGGGCTACACCTTC.

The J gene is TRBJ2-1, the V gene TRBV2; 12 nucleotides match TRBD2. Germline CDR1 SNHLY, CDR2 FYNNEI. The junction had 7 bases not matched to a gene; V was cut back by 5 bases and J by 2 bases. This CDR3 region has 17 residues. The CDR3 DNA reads TGTGCCAGCAGTACGGGACTAGCGGGCCCTACCTACAATGAGCAGTTCTTC. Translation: CASSTGLAGPTYNEQFF.

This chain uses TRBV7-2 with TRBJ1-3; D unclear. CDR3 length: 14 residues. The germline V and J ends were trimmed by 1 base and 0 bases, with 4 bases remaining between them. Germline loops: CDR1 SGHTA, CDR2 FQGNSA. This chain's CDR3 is CASSLGSSGNTIYF. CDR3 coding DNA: TGTGCCAGCAGCTTAGGGAGCTCTGGAAACACCATATATTTT.

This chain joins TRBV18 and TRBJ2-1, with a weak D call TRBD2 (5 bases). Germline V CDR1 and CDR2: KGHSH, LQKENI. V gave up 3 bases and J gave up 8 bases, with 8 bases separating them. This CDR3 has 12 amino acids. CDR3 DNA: TGTGCCAGCTCACCCCGAGGGTATGAGCAGTTCTTC. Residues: CASSPRGYEQFF.

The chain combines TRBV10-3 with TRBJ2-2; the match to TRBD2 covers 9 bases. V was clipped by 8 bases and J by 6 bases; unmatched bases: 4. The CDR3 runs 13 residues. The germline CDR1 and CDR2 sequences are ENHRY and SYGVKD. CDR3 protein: CAIRAGGAGELFF. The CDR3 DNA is TGTGCCATCCGAGCGGGAGGAGCCGGGGAGCTGTTTTTT.

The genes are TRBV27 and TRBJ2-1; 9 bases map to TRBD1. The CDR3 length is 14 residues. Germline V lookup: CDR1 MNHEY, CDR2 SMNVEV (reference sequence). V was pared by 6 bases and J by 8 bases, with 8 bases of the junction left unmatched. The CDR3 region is CASRRGDRVDEQFF. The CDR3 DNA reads TGTGCCAGCAGGCGCGGGGACAGGGTCGATGAGCAGTTCTTC.

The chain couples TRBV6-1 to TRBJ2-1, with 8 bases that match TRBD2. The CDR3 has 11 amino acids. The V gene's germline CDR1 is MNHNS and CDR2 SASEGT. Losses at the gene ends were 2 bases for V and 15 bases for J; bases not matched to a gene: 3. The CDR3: CASSERGLGFF. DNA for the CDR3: TGTGCCAGCAGTGAAAGGGGACTAGGGTTCTTC.

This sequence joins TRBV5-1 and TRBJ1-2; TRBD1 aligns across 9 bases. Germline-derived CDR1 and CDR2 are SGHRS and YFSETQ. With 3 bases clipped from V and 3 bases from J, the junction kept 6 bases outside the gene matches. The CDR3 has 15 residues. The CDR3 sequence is CASSWEQGAHYGYTF. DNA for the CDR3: TGCGCCAGCAGCTGGGAACAGGGGGCCCACTATGGCTACACCTTC.

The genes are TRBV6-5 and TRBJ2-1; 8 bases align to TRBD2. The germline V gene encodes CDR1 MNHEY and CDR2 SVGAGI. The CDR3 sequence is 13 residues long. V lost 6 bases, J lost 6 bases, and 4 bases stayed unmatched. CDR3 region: CASRGTRVNEQFF. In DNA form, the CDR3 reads TGTGCCAGCAGGGGGACTAGGGTCAATGAGCAGTTCTTC.

The CDR3 is CASSQGRGAYNEQFF. In DNA, the CDR3 is TGTGCCAGCAGCCAAGGGCGGGGTGCCTACAATGAGCAGTTCTTC. The J gene is TRBJ2-1, the V gene TRBV14; maybe TRBD2 (6 bases). The CDR3 is 15 residues long. The germline CDR1 and CDR2 sequences are SGHDN and FVKESK. V was pared by 1 base and J by 2 bases, with 9 bases between.

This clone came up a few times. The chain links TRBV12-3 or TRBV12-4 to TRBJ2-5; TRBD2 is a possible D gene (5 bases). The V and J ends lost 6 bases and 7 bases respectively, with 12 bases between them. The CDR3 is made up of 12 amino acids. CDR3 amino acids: CASRYPRGTQYF. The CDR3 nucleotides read TGTGCCAGCAGGTACCCCCGGGGGACCCAGTACTTC.

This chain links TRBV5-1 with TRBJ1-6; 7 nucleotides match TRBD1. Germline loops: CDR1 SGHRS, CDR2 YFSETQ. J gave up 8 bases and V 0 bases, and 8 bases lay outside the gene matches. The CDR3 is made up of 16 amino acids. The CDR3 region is CASSLGGVTGYSPLHF. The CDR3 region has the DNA TGCGCCAGCAGCTTGGGGGGGGTGACAGGGTATTCACCCCTCCACTTT.

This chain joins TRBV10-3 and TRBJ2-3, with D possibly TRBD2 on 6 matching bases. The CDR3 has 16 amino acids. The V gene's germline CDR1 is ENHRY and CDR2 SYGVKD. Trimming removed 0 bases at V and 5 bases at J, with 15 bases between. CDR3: CAISESTQAGLDTQYF. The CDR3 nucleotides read TGTGCCATCAGTGAGTCGACTCAAGCGGGCCTAGATACGCAGTATTTT.

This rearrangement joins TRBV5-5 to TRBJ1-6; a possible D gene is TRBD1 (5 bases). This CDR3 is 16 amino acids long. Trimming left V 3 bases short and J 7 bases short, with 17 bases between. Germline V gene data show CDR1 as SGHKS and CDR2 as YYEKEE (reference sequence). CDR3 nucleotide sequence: TGTGCCAGCAGCTCTACGGGACTTCCACAGAATTCACCCCTCCACTTT. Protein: CASSSTGLPQNSPLHF.

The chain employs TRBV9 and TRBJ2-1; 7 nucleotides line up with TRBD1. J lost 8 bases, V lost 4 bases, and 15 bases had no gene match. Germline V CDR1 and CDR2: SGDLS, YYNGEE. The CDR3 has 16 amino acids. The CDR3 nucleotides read TGTGCCAGCAGCCCTAGCCTCTCGACAGGGTCGGATGAGCAGTTCTTC. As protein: CASSPSLSTGSDEQFF.

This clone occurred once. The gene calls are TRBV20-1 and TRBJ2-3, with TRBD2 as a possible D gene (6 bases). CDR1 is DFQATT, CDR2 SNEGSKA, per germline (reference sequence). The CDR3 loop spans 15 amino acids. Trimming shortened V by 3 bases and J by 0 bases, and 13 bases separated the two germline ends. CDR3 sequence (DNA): TGCAGTGCTAGTGGAGACGGGACTAGCACAGATACGCAGTATTTT. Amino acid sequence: CSASGDGTSTDTQYF.